This T cell receptor (beta chain) originates from a study of blood T cell repertoires in COVID-19. Enrolled during active infection, Seattle patients were then followed longitudinally. The germline CDR1 and CDR2 sequences are DFQATT and SNEGSKA (reference sequence). There are 14 residues in the CDR3. The trim removed 3 bases at V and 0 bases at J, leaving 4 bases unmatched. Authors' data handling: Scientists estimated how many nucleated cells there were by amplifying reference gene primers. TCRdb's table, derived via immunoSEQ multiplex PCR, lists solely in-frame clones and lacks some. That table is the source of V, J and clone size, and D and trimming were worked out from the DNA. The data show around 160,000 clones, approximately 83% seen once.

The specimen was peripheral blood. The V gene is TRBV20-1, the J gene TRBJ1-1, with TRBD1 matching 7 bases. The TCR originated in a woman aged 55-75 years with COVID-19, enrolled during active disease. The DNA of the CDR3 is TGCAGTGCTAGTAAGGGGGCTATGAACACTGAAGCTTTCTTT. Encoded protein: CSASKGAMNTEAFF.